Following are 8 T cell receptor beta chains from one sample sequenced in a study of OX40 agonist ivuxolimab in advanced cancers. Produced via immunoSEQ multiplex PCR; TCRdb's table is partial and in-frame only. The repertoire holds about 60,000 clones, around 93% seen once, with roughly 18% in the top ten. Here the sequenced sample was CD4+ or CD8+ T cells sorted from blood, taken in a trial of the OX40 agonist ivuxolimab. These receptors all come from an adult with an advanced solid tumor such as melanoma, head and neck, liver or kidney cancer.

The sample holds one count of this clone. V and J are TRBV6-5 and TRBJ1-5, with a weak D call TRBD1 (6 bases). Germline assignment: CDR1 MNHEY and CDR2 SVGAGI. The CDR3 has 14 residues. Trimming shortened V by 6 bases and J by 11 bases, and 20 bases separated the two germline ends. The CDR3 DNA reads as TGTGCCAGCAGCAACCATAGCAGGGGATGGGCCCAGCATTTT. Encoded protein: CASSNHSRGWAQHF.

The sample holds one count of this clone. The rearrangement uses TRBV9 and TRBJ1-3; D possibly corresponds to TRBD1 (5 bases). The CDR3 sequence is 12 residues long. The V and J ends lost 4 bases and 8 bases respectively, with 10 bases between them. Per germline, CDR1 SGDLS and CDR2 YYNGEE. The CDR3 spells CASSTGGDTIYF. CDR3 DNA sequence: TGTGCCAGCAGCACTGGGGGGGACACCATATATTTT. Complete variable domain (other parts from reference TRBV9 and TRBJ1-3): DSGVTQTPKHLITATGQRVTLRCSPRSGDLSVYWYQQSLDQGLQFLIQYYNGEERAKGNILERFSAQQFPDLHSELNLSSLELGDSALYFCASSTGGDTIYFGEGSWLTVV.

The V call is TRBV9, the J call TRBJ2-1; 9 nucleotides agree with TRBD2. Germline values: CDR1 SGDLS, CDR2 YYNGEE. This CDR3 comprises 17 residues. The V segment lost 2 bases and the J segment 7 bases; nucleotides outside the gene matches: 13. The CDR3 loop reads CASSVRTAGGPSNEQFF. The CDR3 coding sequence is TGTGCCAGCAGCGTGAGGACGGCGGGAGGGCCGTCTAATGAGCAGTTCTTC.

V usage is TRBV9 and J usage is TRBJ2-1; 11 nucleotides align to TRBD2. CDR3 length equals 19 residues. Germline lookup yields CDR1 SGDLS and CDR2 YYNGEE. Trimming removed 3 bases from V and 6 bases from J; junction bases left unmatched: 17. The CDR3, as DNA: TGTGCCAGCAGCGATGCGGGGGGACTAGCGGTCCCTTCGGTCAATGAGCAGTTCTTC. As protein: CASSDAGGLAVPSVNEQFF.

With respect to this clone: The same CDR3 also results from other DNA sequences found in this sample. The J gene is TRBJ2-7, the V gene TRBV27; D is unclear. This CDR3 has 13 amino acids. The germline V gene has CDR1 MNHEY and CDR2 SMNVEV (reference sequence). Trimming took off 3 bases at V and 1 base at J, with 7 bases between the two ends. The DNA of the CDR3 is TGTGCCAGCAGTTTGGGGATATCCTACGAGCAGTACTTC. Its protein is CASSLGISYEQYF.

The chain uses TRBV11-1 and TRBJ2-7; D unresolved. V lost 5 bases, J lost 3 bases, and 8 bases lay in between. The CDR3 is made up of 12 amino acids. Germline V gene sequence: CDR1 SGHAT, CDR2 FQDESV (reference sequence). In DNA, the CDR3 is TGTGCCAGCAGCACGTCGATCTACGAGCAGTACTTC. This sequence encodes CASSTSIYEQYF.

The chain employs TRBV9 and TRBJ2-3; 7 bases match TRBD2. CDR3 length equals 16 residues. V trimming: 4 bases; J trimming: 1 base; junction bases outside the gene matches: 9. Germline V gene sequence: CDR1 SGDLS, CDR2 YYNGEE. The CDR3 DNA is TGTGCCAGCAGCCCTTGGACTAGGAAGGGCACAGATACGCAGTATTTT. Amino acid sequence: CASSPWTRKGTDTQYF.

The chain has TRBV7-9 and TRBJ2-7, with unresolved D. The CDR3 loop spans 14 amino acids. Germline lookup yields CDR1 SEHNR and CDR2 FQNEAQ (reference sequence). The V end lost 1 base, the J end lost 2 bases, and 9 bases lay between the germline ends. CDR3 residues: CASSLVSRAYEQYF. The CDR3 DNA follows: TGTGCCAGCAGCTTAGTGTCCCGTGCCTACGAGCAGTACTTC.